This T cell receptor beta chain emerged from a study of vaccination effects on CD4 cells after COVID-19. The study's findings and limits: Early post-infection timepoints were missing from the study, which also had few convalescent patients. There was only 1 of 255 vaccine-induced clones in healthy vaccinees that cross-reacted with common cold coronaviruses.

This clone occurred a few times. The target antigen is unknown. Clones were read by immunoSEQ multiplex PCR, and TCRdb kept only the in-frame ones, dropping some. Among fewer than 30,000 clones listed, about 80% were seen once. Under the ViraFEST assay, PBMC were stimulated with viral peptide pools so that antigen-specific CD4+ T cells expanded. Sequencing was performed afterwards. Having been cultured for 10 days, the cells underwent CD4+ T cell isolation. Two doses of BNT162b2 or mRNA-1273 vaccine were administered to participants. IL-2 medium supplanted half the medium on days 3 and 7. Germline V gene lookup returns CDR1 KGHDR and CDR2 SFDVKD. The CDR3 extends over 13 amino acids. Trimming pared 4 bases from V and 7 bases from J, leaving 12 bases between.

The chain employs TRBV24-1 and TRBJ1-2; D gene uncertain. The TCR comes from a human donor who received a COVID-19 vaccine. Some clones in this sample may be carry-over from other donors' samples. The source was CD4+ T cells from PBMCs cultured with HCoV-NL63 spike peptides, collected after COVID-19 vaccination. CDR3 in amino acids: CATSDHGLPGYTF. In DNA form, the CDR3 reads TGTGCCACCAGTGACCACGGACTTCCTGGCTACACCTTC.